The clone carrying this T cell receptor (beta chain) was seen a single time. The antigen is not known. A junction end diverges from the germline sequence, so it may reflect a read error. This record comes from a study of Graves' ophthalmopathy and Graves' hyperthyroidism. From RNA, the CDR3 regions of TCR beta chains were amplified and sequenced. RT-PCR with HTBI primers came first, then second-round multiplex PCR. TCRdb ran MiXCR on the multiplex PCR reads and lists one entry per CDR3 protein. The data contain just over 600,000 distinct CDR3 sequences, roughly 20% of them seen just once; the ten biggest clones take up approximately 6.9%. Overall study findings and caveats: Prediction of ophthalmopathy progression reached roughly 70% sensitivity and approximately 74% specificity. A majority of expanded thyroid clonotypes exceeding 0.001 frequency were likewise present in blood.

The CDR3 loop spans 14 amino acids. The V gene's germline CDR1 is LNHDA and CDR2 SQIVND (reference sequence). Cases classed as stable hyperthyroidism had no ophthalmopathy within 18 months of follow-up. The diagnosis was founded upon clinical symptoms, serum thyroxine, TRAb, thyroid ultrasound and orbital computed tomography. V is TRBV19 and J is TRBJ2-2; TRBD2 is a possible D gene (5 bases). This sequence was found in a young woman with stable Graves' hyperthyroidism. Some clones in this sample may be carry-over from other donors' samples. The sample consisted of peripheral blood. The CDR3 region is CASSHYSPTGELCF. CDR3 bases: TGTGCCAGTAGTCACTACAGCCCCACCGGGGAGCTGTGTTTT.